Listed below are T cell receptor beta chains from one sample, sequenced in a study of CD8 T cells in Susac syndrome. TCRdb reprocessed the immunoSEQ multiplex PCR reads via MiXCR and lists one record per CDR3 protein. The sample has 150,000 to 200,000 distinct CDR3 sequences, roughly 95% seen once. The sample comprised CD4+ T cells from PBMCs. The receptors stem from a human donor with multiple sclerosis. Each CDR3 is given with its conserved first and last residue. The D gene is left open where the match is weak.

D gene,J gene,V gene,CDR3 DNA,CDR3 protein
NA,TRBJ1-4,TRBV4-1,TGCGCCAGCAGCTCACCGGGCGCAACTAATGAAAAACTGTTTTTT,CASSSPGATNEKLFF
NA,TRBJ1-5,TRBV25-1,TGTGCCAGCAGCGAGGCAACAGGGTTCAATCAGCCCCAGCATTTT,CASSEATGFNQPQHF
NA,TRBJ1-1,TRBV12-5,TGTGCTAGTGGTCTCGATAAGGGAGGTGAAGCTTTCTTT,CASGLDKGGEAFF
NA,TRBJ2-2,TRBV5-4,TGTGCCAGCAGCACTAACAGGGCCGGGGAGCTGTTTTTT,CASSTNRAGELFF
NA,TRBJ2-3,TRBV4-1,TGCGCCAGCAGCCAAGCCGGATCAGATACGCAGTATTTT,CASSQAGSDTQYF
TRBD1,TRBJ1-2,TRBV11-2,TGTGCCAGCAGCCCCGGGACAGCTAACTATGGCTACACCTTC,CASSPGTANYGYTF
TRBD2,TRBJ2-1,TRBV5-1,TGCGCCAGCAGCTTGATGGGACTAGGAGAGTACAATGAGCAGTTCTTC,CASSLMGLGEYNEQFF
NA,TRBJ2-5,TRBV24-1,TGTGCCACCAGTGATCCACGGGGTCCCGGGGAGACCCAGTACTTC,CATSDPRGPGETQYF
NA,TRBJ2-6,TRBV12-3/TRBV12-4,TGTGCCAGCAGTAAAGGGAAGGGGGCTGGGGCCAACGTCCTGACTTTC,CASSKGKGAGANVLTF
NA,TRBJ1-1,TRBV2,TGTGCCAGCAAATTTCGTAGAGAGGCTGAAGCTTTCTTT,CASKFRREAEAFF
NA,TRBJ1-5,TRBV30,TGTGCCTGGAGTCGGCCGGGTCCCGTCCAAACCCATCAGCCCCAGCATTTT,CAWSRPGPVQTHQPQHF